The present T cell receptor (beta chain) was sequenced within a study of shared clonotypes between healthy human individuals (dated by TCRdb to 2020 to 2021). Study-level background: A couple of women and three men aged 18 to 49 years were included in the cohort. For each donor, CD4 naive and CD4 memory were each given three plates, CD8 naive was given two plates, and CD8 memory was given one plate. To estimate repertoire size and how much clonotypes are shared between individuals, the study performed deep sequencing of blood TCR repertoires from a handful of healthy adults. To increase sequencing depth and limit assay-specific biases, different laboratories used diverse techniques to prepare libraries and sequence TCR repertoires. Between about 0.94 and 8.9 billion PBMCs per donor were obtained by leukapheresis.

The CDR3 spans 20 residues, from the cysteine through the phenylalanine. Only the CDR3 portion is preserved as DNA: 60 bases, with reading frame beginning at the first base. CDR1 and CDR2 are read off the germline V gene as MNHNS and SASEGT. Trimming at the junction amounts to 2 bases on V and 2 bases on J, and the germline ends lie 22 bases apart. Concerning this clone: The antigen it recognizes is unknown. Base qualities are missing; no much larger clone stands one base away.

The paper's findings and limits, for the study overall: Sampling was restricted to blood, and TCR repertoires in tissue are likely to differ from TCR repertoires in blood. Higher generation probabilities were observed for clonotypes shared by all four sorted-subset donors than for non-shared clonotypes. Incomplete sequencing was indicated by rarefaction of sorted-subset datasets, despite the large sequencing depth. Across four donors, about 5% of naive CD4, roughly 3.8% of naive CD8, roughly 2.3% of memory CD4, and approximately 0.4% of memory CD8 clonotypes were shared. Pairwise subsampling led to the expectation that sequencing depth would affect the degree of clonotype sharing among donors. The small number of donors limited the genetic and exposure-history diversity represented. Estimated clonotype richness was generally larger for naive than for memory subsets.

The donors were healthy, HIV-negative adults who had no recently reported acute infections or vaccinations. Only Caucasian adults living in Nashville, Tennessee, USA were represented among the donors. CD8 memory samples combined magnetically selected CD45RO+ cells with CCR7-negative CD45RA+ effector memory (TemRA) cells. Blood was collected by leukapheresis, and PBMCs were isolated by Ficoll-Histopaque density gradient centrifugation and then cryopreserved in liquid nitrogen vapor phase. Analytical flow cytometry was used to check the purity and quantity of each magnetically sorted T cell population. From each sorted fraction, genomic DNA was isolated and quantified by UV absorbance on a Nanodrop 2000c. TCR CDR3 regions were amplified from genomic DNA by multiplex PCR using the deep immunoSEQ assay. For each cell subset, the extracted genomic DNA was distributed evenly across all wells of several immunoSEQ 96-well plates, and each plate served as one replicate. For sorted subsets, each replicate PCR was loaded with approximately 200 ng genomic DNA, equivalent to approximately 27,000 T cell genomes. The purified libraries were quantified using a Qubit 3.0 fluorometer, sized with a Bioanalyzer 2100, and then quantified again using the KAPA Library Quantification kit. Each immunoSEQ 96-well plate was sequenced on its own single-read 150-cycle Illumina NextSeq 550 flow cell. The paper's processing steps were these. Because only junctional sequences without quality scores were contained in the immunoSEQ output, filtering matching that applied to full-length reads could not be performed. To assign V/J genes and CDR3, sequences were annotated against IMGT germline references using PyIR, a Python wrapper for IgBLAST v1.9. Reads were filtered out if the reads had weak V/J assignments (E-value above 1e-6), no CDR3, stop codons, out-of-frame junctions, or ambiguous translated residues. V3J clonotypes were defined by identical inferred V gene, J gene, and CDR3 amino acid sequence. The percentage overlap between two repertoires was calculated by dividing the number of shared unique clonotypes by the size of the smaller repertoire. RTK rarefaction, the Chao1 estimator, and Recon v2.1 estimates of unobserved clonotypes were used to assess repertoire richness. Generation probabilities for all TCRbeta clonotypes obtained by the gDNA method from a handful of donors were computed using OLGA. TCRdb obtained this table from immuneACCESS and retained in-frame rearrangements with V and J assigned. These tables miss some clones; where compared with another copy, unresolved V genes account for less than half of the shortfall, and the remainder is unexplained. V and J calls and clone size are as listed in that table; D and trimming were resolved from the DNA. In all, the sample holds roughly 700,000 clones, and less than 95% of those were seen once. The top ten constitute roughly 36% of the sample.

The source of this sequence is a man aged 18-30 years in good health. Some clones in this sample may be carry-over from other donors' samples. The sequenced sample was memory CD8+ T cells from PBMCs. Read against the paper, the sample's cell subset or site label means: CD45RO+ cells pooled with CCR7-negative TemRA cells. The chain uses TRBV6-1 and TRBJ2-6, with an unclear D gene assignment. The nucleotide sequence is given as TGTGCCAGCAGTGAACGAAACAGACCCTCCTGGATCCCTGGGGCCAACGTCCTGACTTTC. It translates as CASSERNRPSWIPGANVLTF.